These 27 T cell receptor beta chains were sequenced from one sample in a study of T-cell memory formation after mild COVID-19. MiXCR was run by TCRdb on the 5' RACE reads, yielding one entry per CDR3 protein. Of 190,000 or so distinct CDR3 sequences detected, about 20% appear once; the ten largest clones hold approximately 22%. The source material was PBMCs or a T cell subset sorted from them (not recorded which). These receptors came from an adult woman who had mild COVID-19 (a few samples of this study predate the infection). Cell type and time point are not known.

This clonotype has just a few counts. The V call is TRBV15, the J call TRBJ2-7; no firm D call. The CDR3 has 16 residues. V was trimmed by 0 bases and J by 0 bases, leaving 12 bases between them. CDR1 and CDR2 (germline): LNHNV, YYDKDF (reference sequence). The CDR3 reads CATSRDSGERSYEQYF. The CDR3 DNA follows: TGTGCCACCAGCAGAGATTCTGGAGAACGCTCCTACGAGCAGTACTTC.

This clonotype was observed a few times. The rearrangement joins TRBV6-6 to TRBJ2-1; 8 nucleotides align to TRBD2. The CDR3 loop spans 16 amino acids. Trimming cost V 11 bases and J 0 bases; bases outside gene matches: 12. CDR1 is MNHNY, CDR2 SVGAGI, per germline (reference sequence). In DNA, the CDR3 is TGTGCCTGCCTAGCTAGCGGGCAGAGCTCCTACAATGAGCAGTTCTTC. Translated: CACLASGQSSYNEQFF.

J is TRBJ2-1 and V is TRBV6-2 or TRBV6-3; possible D gene TRBD2, 6 bases. CDR3 size: 17 residues. V gave up 4 bases and J gave up 1 base, with 17 bases separating them. CDR1 and CDR2 (germline): MNHEY, SVGEGT. CDR3 region: CASSSSRWGDSYNEQFF. The CDR3, as DNA: TGTGCCAGCAGTTCCTCTAGGTGGGGGGATTCCTACAATGAGCAGTTCTTC.

The chain combines TRBV12-3 or TRBV12-4 with TRBJ1-1, with D unresolved. CDR3 length: 14 residues. Deletions cut 3 bases from V and 3 bases from J, with 11 bases between. CDR3 protein: CASSFSPADTEAFF. The CDR3 region has the DNA TGTGCCAGCAGTTTCTCACCAGCGGACACTGAAGCTTTCTTT.

The chain carries TRBV3-1 and TRBJ2-3; 10 bases align to TRBD2. Germline loops: CDR1 LGHDT, CDR2 YNNKEL (reference sequence). The trim removed 0 bases at V and 5 bases at J, leaving 8 bases unmatched. The CDR3 is 17 residues long. Here the CDR3 reads CASSQEPAGGQVDTQYF. For the CDR3, the DNA is TGTGCCAGCAGCCAAGAACCAGCGGGGGGGCAGGTAGATACGCAGTATTTT.

This clonotype was observed a handful of times. The chain recombines TRBV12-3 or TRBV12-4 with TRBJ2-2, with 13 nucleotides matching TRBD2. The CDR3 consists of 14 residues. V was pared by 8 bases and J by 6 bases, with 3 bases of the junction left unmatched. CDR3 protein: CASGTSGTSGELFF. The CDR3 DNA is TGTGCCAGCGGGACTAGCGGGACATCCGGGGAGCTGTTTTTT.

This clonotype has only a few counts. This chain uses TRBV15 with TRBJ1-3; no firm D call. The germline gives CDR1 LNHNV, CDR2 YYDKDF (reference sequence). V shed 8 bases and J shed 8 bases, with 10 bases lying between them. The CDR3 has 11 amino acids. The CDR3 here is CATRAGHTIYF. The CDR3 nucleotides read TGTGCCACCCGGGCTGGGCACACCATATATTTT.

This clonotype was recorded many times. V is TRBV3-1 and J is TRBJ1-5; D uncertain. The germline V gene encodes CDR1 LGHDT and CDR2 YNNKEL (reference sequence). This CDR3 has 15 amino acids. The V gene lost 0 bases and the J gene lost 0 bases, with 6 bases spanning the gap. Written as DNA, the CDR3 is TGTGCCAGCAGCCAAGACGGCGGTAGCAATCAGCCCCAGCATTTT. This gives the protein CASSQDGGSNQPQHF.

At least ten counts were recorded for this clonotype. V is TRBV11-2 and J is TRBJ2-2, with D unclear. The CDR3 consists of 12 residues. Trimming removed 7 bases from V and 5 bases from J, with 8 bases in between. Germline-derived CDR1 and CDR2 are SGHAT and FQNNGV. CDR3 coding DNA: TGTGCCAGCACCCTCCTAACCGGGGAGCTGTTTTTT. Its translation is CASTLLTGELFF.

The chain has TRBV5-6 and TRBJ2-7; D is undetermined. The germline V gene has CDR1 SGHDT and CDR2 YYEEEE. Trimming took 3 bases from V and 2 from J, leaving 9 bases between them. The CDR3 is made up of 13 amino acids. The CDR3 DNA reads TGTGCCAGCAGCTCCGGGTCGCCCTACGAGCAGTACTTC. Amino acids: CASSSGSPYEQYF.

The chain uses TRBV7-9 and TRBJ2-3; 13 bases are a match to TRBD2. V was pared by 5 bases and J by 1 base, with 3 bases of the junction left unmatched. This CDR3 contains 16 residues. Looked up from germline, CDR1 is SEHNR and CDR2 is FQNEAQ (reference sequence). The CDR3 reads CASSPGLAGGTDTQYF. CDR3 nucleotide sequence: TGTGCCAGCAGCCCCGGACTAGCGGGAGGCACAGATACGCAGTATTTT.

The V call is TRBV7-2, the J call TRBJ2-5; TRBD2 aligns across 9 bases. V was pared by 4 bases and J by 4 bases, with 13 bases of the junction left unmatched. The CDR3 loop spans 17 amino acids. Germline V gene lookup returns CDR1 SGHTA and CDR2 FQGNSA. The CDR3 is CASSWFGAGGGGETQYF. The CDR3 DNA reads as TGTGCCAGCAGCTGGTTCGGGGCGGGAGGGGGAGGAGAGACCCAGTACTTC.

The chain uses TRBV27 and TRBJ2-3; D gene uncertain. Germline CDR1 MNHEY, CDR2 SMNVEV (reference sequence). The V end lost 4 bases, the J end lost 5 bases, and 16 bases lay between the germline ends. This CDR3 comprises 15 residues. The CDR3 bases are TGTGCCAGCAGTTGGGGTATAGGTTGGGGAGATACGCAGTATTTT. Translating it yields CASSWGIGWGDTQYF.

The CDR3: CSVEDQGLGEAFF. The CDR3 DNA reads TGCAGCGTTGAAGACCAAGGTCTGGGGGAAGCTTTCTTT. The chain is built from TRBV29-1 and TRBJ1-1; D unresolved. This CDR3 has 13 residues. The V and J ends lost 0 bases and 8 bases respectively, with 13 bases between them. From germline, CDR1 is SQVTM and CDR2 ANQGSEA. Full variable domain (missing parts from reference TRBV29-1 and TRBJ1-1): SAVISQKPSRDICQRGTSLTIQCQVDSQVTMMFWYRQQPGQSLTLIATANQGSEATYESGFVIDKFPISRPNLTFSTLTVSNMSPEDSSIYLCSVEDQGLGEAFFGQGTRLTVV.

The chain has TRBV12-3 or TRBV12-4 and TRBJ1-1; 8 bases fit TRBD1. This CDR3 spans 13 amino acids. V shed 11 bases and J 0 bases; nucleotides not matched to a gene: 5. The CDR3 DNA reads TGTGCCGGCTCAGGGGGCTTGAACACTGAAGCTTTCTTT. Translation gives CAGSGGLNTEAFF.

This clonotype was recorded a few times. V and J are TRBV4-1 and TRBJ1-1; 7 bases agree with TRBD1. From germline, CDR1 is MGHRA and CDR2 YSYEKL. This CDR3 spans 17 amino acids. With 1 base clipped from V and 4 bases from J, the junction kept 12 bases outside the gene matches. The CDR3 region has the DNA TGCGCCAGCAGCCAAGCCGCACCGGGACAGCAACCCACTGAAGCTTTCTTT. Translation gives CASSQAAPGQQPTEAFF.

This clonotype was observed a handful of times. The chain employs TRBV15 and TRBJ1-1, with unresolved D. Looked up from germline, CDR1 is LNHNV and CDR2 is YYDKDF (reference sequence). The CDR3 is 14 amino acids. V was cut by 0 bases and J by 7 bases, with 12 bases left in between. The CDR3 region is CATSRDSLGSEAFF. For the CDR3, the DNA is TGTGCCACCAGCAGAGATTCTCTGGGCAGTGAAGCTTTCTTT. Full variable domain (rest looked up from reference TRBV15 and TRBJ1-1): DAMVIQNPRYQVTQFGKPVTLSCSQTLNHNVMYWYQQKSSQAPKLLFHYYDKDFNNEADTPDNFQSRRPNTSFCFLDIRSPGLGDTAMYLCATSRDSLGSEAFFGQGTRLTVV.

This clonotype was detected only a few times. V usage is TRBV20-1 and J usage is TRBJ2-7; D gene ambiguous. The CDR3 runs to 13 residues. Trimming took 5 bases from V and 1 from J, leaving 12 bases between them. In germline, CDR1 is DFQATT, CDR2 SNEGSKA (reference sequence). The CDR3 nucleotides read TGCAGTGCTCCAGCCCCCGATTCCTACGAGCAGTACTTC. Its protein is CSAPAPDSYEQYF.

This clonotype appeared a few times. The chain has TRBV24-1 and TRBJ2-3; a possible D gene is TRBD1 (6 bases). Per the germline V gene, CDR1 is KGHDR and CDR2 is SFDVKD. Deletions cut 9 bases from V and 4 bases from J, with 19 bases between. This CDR3 has 15 residues. DNA of the CDR3: TGTGCCACCGGTGCCGGCGACAGGAGTCCAGATACGCAGTATTTT. Amino acids: CATGAGDRSPDTQYF.

The chain carries TRBV7-9 and TRBJ2-3; TRBD1 aligns across 10 bases. The CDR3 extends over 15 amino acids. Germline V gene lookup returns CDR1 SEHNR and CDR2 FQNEAQ (reference sequence). After removal of 5 bases from V and 10 bases from J, the junction contained 12 bases not matched to a gene. CDR3 sequence reads: CASSLRDRGLGAQYF. In nucleotides, the CDR3 is TGTGCCAGCAGCCTCCGGGACAGGGGACTCGGGGCGCAGTATTTT.

The CDR3 nucleotides are TGTGCCACCAGTGATTGGGGCACCTCGCCTGAAGCTTTCTTT. Residues: CATSDWGTSPEAFF. The chain has TRBV24-1 and TRBJ1-1, with a possible D match to TRBD1 (5 bases). Germline CDR1 is KGHDR and CDR2 is SFDVKD. This CDR3 is built from 14 residues. V lost 2 bases and J 6 bases, leaving 12 bases between the germline ends.

This sequence joins TRBV7-3 and TRBJ2-3, with TRBD1 identical over 8 bases. The CDR3 loop spans 19 amino acids. Trimming took 4 bases from V and 3 from J; bases not matched to a gene: 18. Germline V lookup: CDR1 SGHTA, CDR2 FQGTGA. The CDR3 sequence is CASSSNGQGGLFRTDTQYF. CDR3 coding DNA: TGTGCCAGCAGCTCCAATGGACAGGGAGGTTTATTTAGGACAGATACGCAGTATTTT.

The chain couples TRBV2 to TRBJ2-7, with D tentatively TRBD1 (6 bases). Germline CDR1 SNHLY, CDR2 FYNNEI. Trimming removed 1 base at V and 3 bases at J, with 13 bases between. This CDR3 comprises 15 residues. CDR3 in amino acids: CASSEGRDTYYEQYF. The CDR3 nucleotides read TGTGCCAGCAGTGAAGGAAGGGACACCTACTACGAGCAGTACTTC. The full variable domain, rest sourced from reference TRBV2 and TRBJ2-7, is EPEVTQTPSHQVTQMGQEVILRCVPISNHLYFYWYRQILGQKVEFLVSFYNNEISEKSEIFDDQFSVERPDGSNFTLKIRSTKLEDSAMYFCASSEGRDTYYEQYFGPGTRLTVT.

This chain connects TRBV7-2 to TRBJ2-7; 12 bases match TRBD2. This CDR3 region has 15 residues. Germline CDR1 is SGHTA and CDR2 is FQGNSA. V dropped 8 bases and J dropped 2; count of bases not matched to a gene: 7. CDR3 sequence (DNA): TGTGCCAGCTTGTGGCTAGCGGGGGGGACCTACGAGCAGTACTTC. This translates into CASLWLAGGTYEQYF. The whole variable domain, filled in from reference TRBV7-2 and TRBJ2-7, reads GAGVSQSPSNKVTEKGKDVELRCDPISGHTALYWYRQSLGQGLEFLIYFQGNSAPDKSGLPSDRFSAERTGGSVSTLTIQRTQQEDSAVYLCASLWLAGGTYEQYFGPGTRLTVT.

The table lists this clonotype with a few counts. This chain connects TRBV19 to TRBJ1-1; D possibly corresponds to TRBD1 (5 bases). Germline loops: CDR1 LNHDA, CDR2 SQIVND (reference sequence). The ends were cut back, 1 base at V and 4 bases at J, with 7 bases in the middle. This CDR3 is built from 13 residues. CDR3 bases: TGTGCCAGTAGTATAGCGAGGGGCACTGAAGCTTTCTTT. The encoded protein is CASSIARGTEAFF. Combining the CDR3 with reference TRBV19 and TRBJ1-1 gives the whole variable domain DGGITQSPKYLFRKEGQNVTLSCEQNLNHDAMYWYRQDPGQGLRLIYYSQIVNDFQKGDIAEGYSVSREKKESFPLTVTSAQKNPTAFYLCASSIARGTEAFFGQGTRLTVV.

Turning to this clonotype: The junction departs from germline at one end; a sequencing error may be responsible. The V gene is TRBV12-3 or TRBV12-4, the J gene TRBJ1-5; TRBD1 matches 9 bases. CDR3 length: 14 residues. This CDR3 is CDSSPGQGPIAQHF. CDR3 nucleotide sequence: TGTGACAGCAGCCCGGGACAGGGACCGATAGCCCAGCATTTT.

This clonotype showed up just a few times. The genes are TRBV24-1 and TRBJ2-1; D remains unclear. Per the germline V gene, CDR1 is KGHDR and CDR2 is SFDVKD. The V gene lost 3 bases and the J gene lost 8 bases, with 4 bases spanning the gap. CDR3 length: 11 residues. The CDR3 DNA follows: TGTGCCACCAGTGATGCACATGAGCAGTTCTTC. It encodes CATSDAHEQFF.